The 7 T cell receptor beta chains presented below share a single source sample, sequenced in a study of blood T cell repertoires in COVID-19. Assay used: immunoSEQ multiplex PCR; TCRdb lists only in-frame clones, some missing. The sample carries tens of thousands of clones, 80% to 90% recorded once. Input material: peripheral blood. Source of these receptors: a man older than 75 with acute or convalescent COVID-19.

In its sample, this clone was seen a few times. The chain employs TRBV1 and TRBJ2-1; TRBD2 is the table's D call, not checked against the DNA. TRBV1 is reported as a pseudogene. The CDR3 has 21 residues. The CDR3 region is CTSSQKGLAGDQRGPYNEQFF. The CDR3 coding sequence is TGCACCAGCAGCCAAAAGGGACTAGCGGGGGACCAACGAGGCCCCTACAATGAGCAGTTCTTC.

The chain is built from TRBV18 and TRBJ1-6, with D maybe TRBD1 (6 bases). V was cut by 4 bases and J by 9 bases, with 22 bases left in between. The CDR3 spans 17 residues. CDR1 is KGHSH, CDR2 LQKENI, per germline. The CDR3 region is CASSRRGDGAYGSPLHF. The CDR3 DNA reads TGTGCCAGCTCACGCAGGGGAGACGGGGCCTATGGTTCACCCCTCCACTTT. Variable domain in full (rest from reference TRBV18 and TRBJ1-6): NAGVMQNPRHLVRRRGQEARLRCSPMKGHSHVYWYRQLPEEGLKFMVYLQKENIIDESGMPKERFSAEFPKEGPSILRIQQVVRGDSAAYFCASSRRGDGAYGSPLHFGNGTRLTVT.

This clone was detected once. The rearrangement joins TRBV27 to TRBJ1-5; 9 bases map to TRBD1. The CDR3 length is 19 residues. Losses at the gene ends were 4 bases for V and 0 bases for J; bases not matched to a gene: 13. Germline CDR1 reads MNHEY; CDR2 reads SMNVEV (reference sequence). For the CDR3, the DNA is TGTGCCAGCAGTTCATCCCGGGACAGGGCCCTATATAGCAATCAGCCCCAGCATTTT. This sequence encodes CASSSSRDRALYSNQPQHF.

CDR3 nucleotides: TGTGCCAGCACCCGAGCGGGGCCCACTGGAGAGCAGTACTTC. Amino acids: CASTRAGPTGEQYF. The chain has TRBV11-2 and TRBJ2-7; TRBD2 matches 7 bases. The CDR3 spans 14 residues. V lost 7 bases to trimming and J lost 7 bases; unmatched junction nucleotides: 13. Germline V lookup: CDR1 SGHAT, CDR2 FQNNGV.

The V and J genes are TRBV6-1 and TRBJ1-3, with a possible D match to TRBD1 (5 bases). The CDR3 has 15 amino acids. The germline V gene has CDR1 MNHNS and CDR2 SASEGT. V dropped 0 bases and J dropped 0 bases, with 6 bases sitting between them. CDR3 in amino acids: CASSEADTSGNTIYF. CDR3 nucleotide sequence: TGTGCCAGCAGTGAAGCGGACACCTCTGGAAACACCATATATTTT.

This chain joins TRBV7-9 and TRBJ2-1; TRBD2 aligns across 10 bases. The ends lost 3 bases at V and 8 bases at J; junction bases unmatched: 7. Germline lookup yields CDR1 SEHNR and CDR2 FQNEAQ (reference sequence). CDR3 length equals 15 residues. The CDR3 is CASSFLLAGAYEQFF. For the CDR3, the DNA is TGTGCCAGCAGCTTTTTGCTAGCGGGGGCCTATGAGCAGTTCTTC.

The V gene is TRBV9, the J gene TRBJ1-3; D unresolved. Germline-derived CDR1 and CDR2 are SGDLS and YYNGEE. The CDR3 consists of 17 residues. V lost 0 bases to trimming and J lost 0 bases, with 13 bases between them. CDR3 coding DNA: TGTGCCAGCAGCGTAGTTCCGCAGGTCCCCTCTGGAAACACCATATATTTT. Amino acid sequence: CASSVVPQVPSGNTIYF.